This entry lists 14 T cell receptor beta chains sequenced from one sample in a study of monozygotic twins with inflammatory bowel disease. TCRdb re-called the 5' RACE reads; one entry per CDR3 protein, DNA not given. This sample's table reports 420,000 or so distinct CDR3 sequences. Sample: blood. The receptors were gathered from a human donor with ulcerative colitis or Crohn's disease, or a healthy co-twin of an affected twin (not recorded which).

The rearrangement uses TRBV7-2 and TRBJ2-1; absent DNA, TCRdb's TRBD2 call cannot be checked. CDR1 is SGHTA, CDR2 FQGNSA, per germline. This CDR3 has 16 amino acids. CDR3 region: CASSWRASGRSNEQFF.

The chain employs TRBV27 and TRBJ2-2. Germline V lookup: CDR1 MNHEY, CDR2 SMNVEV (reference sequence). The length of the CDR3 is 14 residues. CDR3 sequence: CASSQYPNTGELFF.

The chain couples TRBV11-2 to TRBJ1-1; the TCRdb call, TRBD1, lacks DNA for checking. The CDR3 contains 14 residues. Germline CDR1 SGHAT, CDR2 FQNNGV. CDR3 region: CASSLAGTQAEAFF.

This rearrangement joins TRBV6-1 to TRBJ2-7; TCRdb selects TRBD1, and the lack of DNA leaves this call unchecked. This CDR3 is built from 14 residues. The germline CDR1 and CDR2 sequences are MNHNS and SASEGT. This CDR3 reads CASSDALGPYEQYF.

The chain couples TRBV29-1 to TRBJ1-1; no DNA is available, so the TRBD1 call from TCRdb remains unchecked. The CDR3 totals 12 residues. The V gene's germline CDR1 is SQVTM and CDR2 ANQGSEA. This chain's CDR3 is CSPSRGNTEAFF.

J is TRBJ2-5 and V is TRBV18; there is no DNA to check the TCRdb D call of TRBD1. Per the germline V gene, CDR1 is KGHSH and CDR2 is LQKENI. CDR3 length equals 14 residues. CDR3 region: CASSPWTFQETQYF.

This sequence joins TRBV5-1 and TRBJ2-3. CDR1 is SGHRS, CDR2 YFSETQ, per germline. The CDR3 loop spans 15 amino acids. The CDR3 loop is CASSLVQPSTDTQYF.

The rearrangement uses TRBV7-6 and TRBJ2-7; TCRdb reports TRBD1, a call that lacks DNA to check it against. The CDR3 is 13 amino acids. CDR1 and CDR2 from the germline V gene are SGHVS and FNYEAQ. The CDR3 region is CASSLALREEQYF.

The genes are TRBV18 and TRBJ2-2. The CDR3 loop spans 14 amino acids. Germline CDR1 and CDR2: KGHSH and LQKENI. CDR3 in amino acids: CASSRPAGTGELFF.

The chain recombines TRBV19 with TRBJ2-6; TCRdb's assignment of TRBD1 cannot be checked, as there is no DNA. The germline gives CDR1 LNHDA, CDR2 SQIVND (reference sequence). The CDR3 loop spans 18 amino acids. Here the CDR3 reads CASSILGDGISGANVLTF.

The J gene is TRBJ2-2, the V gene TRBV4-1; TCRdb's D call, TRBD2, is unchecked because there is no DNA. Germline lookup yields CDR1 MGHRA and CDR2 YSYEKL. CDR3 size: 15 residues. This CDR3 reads CASRQREGRTGELFF.

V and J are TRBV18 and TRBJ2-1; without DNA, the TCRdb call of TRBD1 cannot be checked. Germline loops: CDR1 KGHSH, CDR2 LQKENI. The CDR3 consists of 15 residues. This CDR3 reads CASSPGQGGYNEQFF.

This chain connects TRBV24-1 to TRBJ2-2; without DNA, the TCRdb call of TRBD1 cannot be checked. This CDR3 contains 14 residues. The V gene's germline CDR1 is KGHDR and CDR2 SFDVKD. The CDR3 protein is CATSGTVPTGELFF.

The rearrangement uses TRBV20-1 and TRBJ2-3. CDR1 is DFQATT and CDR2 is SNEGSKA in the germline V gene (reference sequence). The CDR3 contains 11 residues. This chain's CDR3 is CSARKSNTQYF.